This T cell receptor beta chain appears in the sequencing data of a study of blood T cells in healthy people across ages. General observations from the study: More naive CD4+ cells and higher diversity were found in long-lived than in aged donors.

Trimming stripped 3 bases from V and 10 bases from J, with 10 bases between. CDR1 SGHTA and CDR2 FQGNSA come from the germline V gene. This CDR3 comprises 13 residues. Through a sample-barcoded 5' primer and a J-beta primer mix, a second PCR was run for roughly 6 to 12 cycles. Through a template-switch adaptor with 12 random nucleotides, each cDNA molecule received a tag. TCRdb analysed the 5' RACE reads with MiXCR anew, one entry per CDR3 protein. The data contain over 1,500,000 distinct CDR3 sequences, more than 35% of them singletons. To note about this clonotype: Its antigen is currently unknown.

This clonotype was sampled from a human donor in good health. Input material: blood. The gene calls are TRBV7-2 and TRBJ1-6; TRBD1 is a possible D gene (5 bases). In nucleotides, the CDR3 is TGTGCCAGCAGCTTTCAGGGCGAGTCACCCCTCCACTTT. This codes for CASSFQGESPLHF.